These 10 T cell receptor beta chains came from one sample sequenced in a study of graft-versus-host responses after intestinal transplantation. Using immunoSEQ multiplex PCR, the repertoire was profiled, and TCRdb retains in-frame clones only, with some absent. This sample yields around 25,000 clones, of which approximately 40% are seen a single time; under 0.8% belongs to the top ten. The sequenced sample was alloreactive CD4+ T cells from a mixed lymphocyte reaction culture, obtained before intestinal transplant. Subset in this sample: CFSE-low proliferating T cells sorted from roughly 6-day pre-transplant mixed lymphocyte reaction (GvH or HvG direction). The receptor source for this set is a human patient who received an intestinal transplant.

This clone was detected only a few times. The rearrangement joins TRBV30 to TRBJ2-2; the match to TRBD2 covers 12 bases. Germline assignment: CDR1 GTSNPN and CDR2 SVGIG (reference sequence). The CDR3 sequence is 13 residues long. V was clipped by 5 bases and J by 6 bases; unmatched bases: 1. The CDR3 region is CAWSSGRAGELFF. The CDR3 DNA reads as TGTGCCTGGTCTAGCGGGAGGGCCGGGGAGCTGTTTTTT.

This chain connects TRBV23-1 to TRBJ1-1; TRBD1 is a possible D gene (5 bases). TRBV23-1 is annotated as an ORF whose role is uncertain. This CDR3 region has 15 residues. The germline V and J ends were trimmed by 4 bases and 6 bases, with 18 bases remaining between them. The CDR3, as DNA: TGCGCCAGCAGTCGAGAGTGTGGGGGGAGAGCTGAAGCTTTCTTT. This codes for CASSRECGGRAEAFF.

V gene TRBV6-5 combines with J gene TRBJ1-1; the D gene is possibly TRBD1 (6 bases). CDR1 is MNHEY, CDR2 SVGAGI, per germline. The length of the CDR3 is 13 residues. V was cut by 6 bases and J by 0 bases, with 8 bases left in between. The CDR3, as DNA: TGTGCCAGCAGGGACAGCATGAACACTGAAGCTTTCTTT. Its translation: CASRDSMNTEAFF.

This CDR3 reads CASSFSGTGNIQYF. CDR3 DNA: TGTGCCAGCAGTTTTTCAGGGACAGGGAACATTCAGTACTTC. The chain joins TRBV6-5 to TRBJ2-4; 9 positions agree with TRBD1. Germline V gene data show CDR1 as MNHEY and CDR2 as SVGAGI. The CDR3 contains 14 residues. J lost 7 bases, V lost 4 bases, and 5 bases had no gene match.

This clone has more than one count but fewer than ten. A junction end diverges from the germline sequence, so it may reflect a read error. J is TRBJ1-3 and V is TRBV30; weak D call: TRBD1 (5 bases). The CDR3 has 12 amino acids. Germline V gene sequence: CDR1 GTSNPN, CDR2 SVGIG (reference sequence). The CDR3 nucleotides are TGTGCCTGGAGTGTATACTCAGGGATGATCATTTTT. This codes for CAWSVYSGMIIF.

This sequence joins TRBV18 and TRBJ1-5; 7 bases line up with TRBD1. The CDR3 runs 16 residues. Trimming at V came to 5 bases and at J to 7 bases, leaving 14 bases not matched to a gene. Per germline, CDR1 KGHSH and CDR2 LQKENI. This CDR3 reads CASSYDTGTVGQPQHF. The CDR3 region has the DNA TGTGCCAGCTCATACGATACCGGGACAGTCGGACAGCCCCAGCATTTT.

The chain combines TRBV4-2 with TRBJ2-4; 9 nucleotides agree with TRBD2. CDR1 is LGHNA, CDR2 YNFKEQ, per germline. The CDR3 runs to 17 residues. The trim removed 2 bases at V and 3 bases at J, leaving 8 bases unmatched. Written as DNA, the CDR3 is TGTGCCAGCAGCCAATCGGGCGGGGGGGCCGACAAAAACATTCAGTACTTC. Translating gives CASSQSGGGADKNIQYF.

The chain couples TRBV4-2 to TRBJ1-1; possibly TRBD1 for D (6 bases). This CDR3 has 15 amino acids. The V end was cut by 0 bases, the J end by 3 bases, with 11 bases between. CDR1 is LGHNA, CDR2 YNFKEQ, per germline. CDR3 region: CASSQEGRGDTEAFF. The DNA for the CDR3 is TGTGCCAGCAGCCAAGAAGGGAGGGGGGACACTGAAGCTTTCTTT.

The table lists this clone with a few counts. The genes are TRBV6-6 and TRBJ2-3; 8 bases map to TRBD1. V lost 5 bases, J lost 0 bases, and 4 bases stayed unmatched. The CDR3 is made up of 15 amino acids. Germline V gene lookup returns CDR1 MNHNY and CDR2 SVGAGI (reference sequence). This CDR3 is CASSRTGYSTDTQYF. In DNA form, the CDR3 reads TGTGCCAGCAGTCGGACAGGGTACAGCACAGATACGCAGTATTTT.

The chain is built from TRBV2 and TRBJ1-5; perhaps TRBD1 as D (5 bases). This CDR3 is built from 14 residues. CDR1 is SNHLY, CDR2 FYNNEI, per germline. V lost 4 bases and J lost 4, with 11 bases in between. In nucleotides, the CDR3 is TGTGCCAGCAGTGGCCAGGGCCCAAATCAGCCCCAGCATTTT. It codes for CASSGQGPNQPQHF.